The 27 T cell receptor beta chains in this list originate from one sample, sequenced in a study of shared clonotypes between healthy human individuals. Data came from immunoSEQ multiplex PCR; TCRdb stores just in-frame clones and leaves some out. The sample yields 2 million or so clones, 85% to 95% seen once. Sample: naive CD4+ T cells sorted from blood. Indicated subset: CD45RA+ positively selected. These TCRs come from a man younger than 35 in good health.

The V and J genes are TRBV4-3 and TRBJ2-1; no definite D call. V lost 0 bases, J lost 0 bases, and 6 bases lay in between. Germline assignment: CDR1 LGHNA and CDR2 YSLEER. The CDR3 runs to 15 residues. The CDR3 nucleotides read TGCGCCAGCAGCCAAGAGCCCGACTCCTACAATGAGCAGTTCTTC. Protein product: CASSQEPDSYNEQFF.

The chain recombines TRBV19 with TRBJ2-1; TRBD2 agrees at 8 bases. There are 12 residues in the CDR3. The J segment lost 10 bases and the V segment lost 6 bases, leaving 5 bases of the junction unmatched. Germline lookup yields CDR1 LNHDA and CDR2 SQIVND (reference sequence). Written as DNA, the CDR3 is TGTGCCAGTAGAGCGGGAGCAGAGGAGCAGTTCTTC. This translates into CASRAGAEEQFF.

The chain joins TRBV2 to TRBJ2-1; D is ambiguous. In germline, CDR1 is SNHLY, CDR2 FYNNEI. The V and J ends lost 7 bases and 6 bases respectively, with 10 bases between them. This CDR3 region has 12 residues. This CDR3 is CASTYTRNEQFF. In DNA, the CDR3 is TGTGCCAGCACCTATACGCGCAATGAGCAGTTCTTC.

This chain links TRBV6-5 with TRBJ1-6, with 9 bases aligning to TRBD1. The ends lost 10 bases at V and 5 bases at J; junction bases unmatched: 3. Germline V gene sequence: CDR1 MNHEY, CDR2 SVGAGI. The CDR3 has 13 amino acids. CDR3 amino acids: CATRDRDNSPLHF. Written as DNA, the CDR3 is TGTGCCACCAGGGACAGGGATAATTCACCCCTCCACTTT.

CDR3 region: CASSTSLASEQYF. CDR3 bases: TGTGCCAGCTCAACTTCTCTAGCGAGCGAGCAGTACTTC. This chain uses TRBV18 with TRBJ2-7, with D perhaps TRBD2 (6 bases). This CDR3 is 13 amino acids long. CDR1 is KGHSH and CDR2 is LQKENI in the germline V gene. V was pared by 5 bases and J by 6 bases, with 14 bases between.

The CDR3 loop reads CASKPRPSGNDEQFF. CDR3 coding DNA: TGTGCCAGCAAGCCCCGACCTAGTGGGAATGATGAGCAGTTCTTC. This chain connects TRBV7-8 to TRBJ2-1; D remains ambiguous. This CDR3 is 15 amino acids long. Germline V gene sequence: CDR1 SGHVS, CDR2 FQNEAQ. Between the trimmed V and J ends, which lost 7 bases and 8 bases, there was a span of 21 bases.

About this clone itself: Germline is not matched at one junction end, which may reflect a read error. V and J are TRBV7-7 and TRBJ1-1, with 7 nucleotides matching TRBD1. Germline assignment: CDR1 SSHAT and CDR2 FNYEAQ (reference sequence). This CDR3 has 13 amino acids. CDR3 amino acids: CASSLRQGTEAFF. In DNA form, the CDR3 reads TGTGCTAGCAGCTTACGACAGGGCACTGAAGCTTTCTTT.

The rearrangement joins TRBV2 to TRBJ1-1; a weak D match, TRBD1 (5 bases). Germline V lookup: CDR1 SNHLY, CDR2 FYNNEI. Deletions cut 9 bases from V and 6 bases from J, with 20 bases between. The length of the CDR3 is 14 residues. The DNA for the CDR3 is TGTGCCAGTAGGGAGAGGCAGGGAGGCGCTGAAGCTTTCTTT. Its protein is CASRERQGGAEAFF.

The chain uses TRBV27 and TRBJ2-5; D gene unclear. The length of the CDR3 is 15 residues. Trimming pared 8 bases from V and 0 bases from J, leaving 16 bases between. Germline CDR1 and CDR2: MNHEY and SMNVEV (reference sequence). The DNA for the CDR3 is TGTGCCAGCGCCCAAGGTCGCCAGAACCAAGAGACCCAGTACTTC. Protein sequence: CASAQGRQNQETQYF.

This clone came up once. The sample contains more than one DNA sequence encoding this CDR3. J is TRBJ2-3 and V is TRBV6-5; D uncertain. The CDR3 spans 13 residues. Trimming took off 6 bases at V and 6 bases at J, with 13 bases between the two ends. CDR1 is MNHEY, CDR2 SVGAGI, per germline. The CDR3 DNA reads as TGTGCCAGCAGCCCCTGGGGTGGCGATACGCAGTATTTT. Protein product: CASSPWGGDTQYF.

This clone was recorded only once. In the same sample, other DNA sequences code for this CDR3. The rearrangement uses TRBV5-1 and TRBJ2-7; TRBD1 aligns across 7 bases. In germline, CDR1 is SGHRS, CDR2 YFSETQ. The CDR3 extends over 14 amino acids. V lost 4 bases, J lost 0 bases, and 4 bases stayed unmatched. The CDR3 nucleotides are TGCGCCAGCAGCCGGACAGGAGACTCCTACGAGCAGTACTTC. Its protein product is CASSRTGDSYEQYF.

The chain carries TRBV6-1 and TRBJ1-3; D remains ambiguous. CDR3 size: 14 residues. Trimming cost V 2 bases and J 0 bases, with 5 bases left between them. Germline V gives CDR1 MNHNS, CDR2 SASEGT. The CDR3 bases are TGTGCCAGCAGTGAACCCCTCTCTGGAAACACCATATATTTT. Translating it yields CASSEPLSGNTIYF.

The rearrangement joins TRBV5-8 to TRBJ2-3; D is undetermined. Germline V gene sequence: CDR1 SGHTS, CDR2 YDEGEE. Trimming removed 7 bases at V and 1 base at J, with 7 bases between. The CDR3 totals 12 residues. The CDR3 protein is CASGVGTDTQYF. DNA for the CDR3: TGTGCCAGCGGCGTGGGCACAGATACGCAGTATTTT.

CDR3 sequence: CASSQESLQIYGYTF. Here the CDR3 DNA reads TGCGCCAGCAGCCAAGAGAGTCTACAGATCTATGGCTACACCTTC. This chain links TRBV4-3 with TRBJ1-2, with D hard to call. V was pared by 0 bases and J by 4 bases, with 12 bases between. Germline V gene lookup returns CDR1 LGHNA and CDR2 YSLEER. This CDR3 has 15 residues.

The chain is built from TRBV7-9 and TRBJ1-2; 7 bases line up with TRBD1. Germline V gene lookup returns CDR1 SEHNR and CDR2 FQNEAQ (reference sequence). Unmatched junction bases numbered 8, after V lost 5 bases and J lost 8 bases. The CDR3 is made up of 13 amino acids. The CDR3 sequence is CASSHGQARGYTF. The CDR3 DNA follows: TGTGCCAGCAGCCACGGACAGGCGCGGGGCTACACCTTC. The entire variable domain, with the rest obtained from reference TRBV7-9 and TRBJ1-2, is as follows: DTGVSQNPRHKITKRGQNVTFRCDPISEHNRLYWYRQTLGQGPEFLTYFQNEAQLEKSRLLSDRFSAERPKGSFSTLEIQRTEQGDSAMYLCASSHGQARGYTFGSGTRLTVV.

V is TRBV19 and J is TRBJ2-3; D may be TRBD1 (7 bases). The CDR3 loop spans 12 amino acids. Trimming removed 4 bases at V and 11 bases at J, with 13 bases between. Looked up from germline, CDR1 is LNHDA and CDR2 is SQIVND (reference sequence). The CDR3 here is CASSNRQGGQYF. The DNA for the CDR3 is TGTGCCAGTAGTAATCGACAGGGAGGGCAGTATTTT.

This chain joins TRBV10-3 and TRBJ2-7, with D unresolved. Germline V gene lookup returns CDR1 ENHRY and CDR2 SYGVKD. CDR3 size: 16 residues. The V and J ends lost 5 bases and 1 base respectively, with 18 bases between them. The CDR3 reads CAISQLSASASYEQYF. The CDR3 DNA follows: TGTGCCATCAGTCAACTCTCGGCCTCGGCTTCCTACGAGCAGTACTTC.

J is TRBJ2-7 and V is TRBV18; D tentatively fits TRBD1 or TRBD2 (5 bases each). There are 13 residues in the CDR3. The germline V gene has CDR1 KGHSH and CDR2 LQKENI. V lost 3 bases, J lost 4 bases, and 10 bases lay in between. CDR3: CASSPSEGYEQYF. CDR3 DNA: TGTGCCAGCTCACCGTCAGAGGGGTACGAGCAGTACTTC. Together with reference TRBV18 and TRBJ2-7, the CDR3 gives the full variable domain: NAGVMQNPRHLVRRRGQEARLRCSPMKGHSHVYWYRQLPEEGLKFMVYLQKENIIDESGMPKERFSAEFPKEGPSILRIQQVVRGDSAAYFCASSPSEGYEQYFGPGTRLTVT.

The CDR3 region is CASSLTSLTDTQYF. CDR3 bases: TGTGCCAGCAGCTTGACCAGCCTCACAGATACGCAGTATTTT. The chain employs TRBV5-6 and TRBJ2-3, with D hard to call. Germline lookup yields CDR1 SGHDT and CDR2 YYEEEE. CDR3 length: 14 residues. V was trimmed by 1 base and J by 2 bases, leaving 8 bases between them.

This rearrangement joins TRBV11-2 to TRBJ2-2; TRBD1 matches 7 bases. Germline values: CDR1 SGHAT, CDR2 FQNNGV. J gave up 7 bases and V 1 base, and 6 bases lay outside the gene matches. CDR3 length: 15 amino acids. For the CDR3, the DNA is TGTGCCAGCAGCTTAGTGTCCAGGGGGATCGGGGAGCTGTTTTTT. Encoded protein: CASSLVSRGIGELFF. The full variable domain, completed using reference TRBV11-2 and TRBJ2-2, is EAGVAQSPRYKIIEKRQSVAFWCNPISGHATLYWYQQILGQGPKLLIQFQNNGVVDDSQLPKDRFSAERLKGVDSTLKIQPAKLEDSAVYLCASSLVSRGIGELFFGEGSRLTVL.

The rearrangement joins TRBV7-9 to TRBJ1-2; TRBD1 matches at 8 bases. V was pared by 5 bases and J by 5 bases, with 10 bases of the junction left unmatched. This CDR3 is 15 amino acids long. Germline V CDR1 and CDR2: SEHNR, FQNEAQ (reference sequence). The CDR3 nucleotides read TGTGCCAGCAGCCCCGGACAGGGAGGGATTTATGGCTACACCTTC. It translates to CASSPGQGGIYGYTF.

The V call is TRBV7-6, the J call TRBJ1-6; TRBD1 agrees at 12 bases. CDR3 length: 16 residues. CDR1 and CDR2 from the germline V gene are SGHVS and FNYEAQ. V trimming: 4 bases; J trimming: 9 bases; junction bases outside the gene matches: 7. CDR3 amino acids: CASSSRAGQGASPLHF. The CDR3 DNA reads as TGTGCCAGCAGCTCGCGGGCGGGACAGGGGGCTTCACCCCTCCACTTT.

As to this clone: At the DNA level, this CDR3 is encoded by other sequences in the same sample as well. The rearrangement uses TRBV2 and TRBJ1-2; possible D gene TRBD1, 5 bases. The CDR3 sequence is 11 residues long. Looked up from germline, CDR1 is SNHLY and CDR2 is FYNNEI. V shed 4 bases and J shed 6 bases, with 6 bases lying between them. The DNA of the CDR3 is TGTGCCAGCAGTGGAGGGGATGGCTACACCTTC. This encodes CASSGGDGYTF.

V gene TRBV7-9 combines with J gene TRBJ2-7; weak D call: TRBD1 (6 bases). V dropped 6 bases and J dropped 2 bases, with 14 bases sitting between them. The CDR3 loop spans 14 amino acids. CDR1 is SEHNR, CDR2 FQNEAQ, per germline (reference sequence). The CDR3 DNA follows: TGTGCCAGCAGTACCGGGACAAAAACCTACGAGCAGTACTTC. Its protein is CASSTGTKTYEQYF.

V and J are TRBV6-1 and TRBJ1-5; a possible D gene is TRBD1 (6 bases). The V gene's germline CDR1 is MNHNS and CDR2 SASEGT. The CDR3 totals 14 residues. V gave up 5 bases and J gave up 4 bases, with 12 bases separating them. This chain's CDR3 is CASSQDSRNQPQHF. The CDR3 DNA reads TGTGCCAGCAGTCAGGACAGTCGGAATCAGCCCCAGCATTTT.

The gene calls are TRBV28 and TRBJ1-6; 7 positions match TRBD1. After removal of 8 bases from V and 9 bases from J, the junction contained 4 bases not matched to a gene. The CDR3 is 12 residues long. Per the germline V gene, CDR1 is MDHEN and CDR2 is SYDVKM. The CDR3 nucleotides are TGTGCCAGCTGGACAGGAGCTTCACCCCTCCACTTT. Amino acids: CASWTGASPLHF.

This clone was detected a few times. Germline and junction disagree at one end, which may indicate a read error. CDR3 DNA: TGTGCCAGCACCTTGGGCGGGGGAGCGGTGCGGTTC. Amino acids: CASTLGGGAVRF. The rearrangement joins TRBV11-2 to TRBJ2-7; 7 nucleotides line up with TRBD2. Germline CDR1 SGHAT, CDR2 FQNNGV. This CDR3 is built from 12 residues. The full variable domain, its missing parts supplied by reference TRBV11-2 and TRBJ2-7, is EAGVAQSPRYKIIEKRQSVAFWCNPISGHATLYWYQQILGQGPKLLIQFQNNGVVDDSQLPKDRFSAERLKGVDSTLKIQPAKLEDSAVYLCASTLGGGAVRFGPGTRLTVT.